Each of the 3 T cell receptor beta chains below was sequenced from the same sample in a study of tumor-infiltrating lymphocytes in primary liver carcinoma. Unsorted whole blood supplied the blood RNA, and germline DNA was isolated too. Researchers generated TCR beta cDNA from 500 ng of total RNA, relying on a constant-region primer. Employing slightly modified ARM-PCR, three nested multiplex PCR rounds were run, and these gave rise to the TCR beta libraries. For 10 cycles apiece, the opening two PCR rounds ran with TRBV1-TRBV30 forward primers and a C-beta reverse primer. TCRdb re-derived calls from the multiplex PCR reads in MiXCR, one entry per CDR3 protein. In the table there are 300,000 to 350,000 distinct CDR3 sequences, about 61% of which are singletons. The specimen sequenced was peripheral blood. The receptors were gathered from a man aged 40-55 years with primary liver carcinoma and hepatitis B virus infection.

This chain's CDR3 is CASSNQLGAEQFF. DNA for the CDR3: TGTGCCAGCAGTAACCAACTAGGCGCTGAGCAGTTCTTC. The rearrangement links TRBV6-5 to TRBJ2-1, with D possibly matching TRBD2 (5 bases). V lost 5 bases and J lost 9, with 14 bases in between. This CDR3 contains 13 residues. CDR1 and CDR2 from the germline V gene are MNHEY and SVGAGI.

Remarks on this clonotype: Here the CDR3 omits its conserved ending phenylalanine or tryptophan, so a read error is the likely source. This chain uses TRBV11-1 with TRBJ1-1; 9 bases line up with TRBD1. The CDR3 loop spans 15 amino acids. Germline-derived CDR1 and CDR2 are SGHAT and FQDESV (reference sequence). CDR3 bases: TGTGTCAGCAGCTCGATTTACAGGGGGCTCGGTGAAGCTTTCCTT. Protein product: CVSSSIYRGLGEAFL.

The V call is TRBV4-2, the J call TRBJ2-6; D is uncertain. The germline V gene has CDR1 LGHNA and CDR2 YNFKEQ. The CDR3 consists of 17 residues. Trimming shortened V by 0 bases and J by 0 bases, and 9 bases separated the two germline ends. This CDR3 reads CASSQEWAHSGANVLTF. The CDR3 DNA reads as TGTGCCAGCAGCCAAGAGTGGGCCCACTCTGGGGCCAACGTCCTGACTTTC.